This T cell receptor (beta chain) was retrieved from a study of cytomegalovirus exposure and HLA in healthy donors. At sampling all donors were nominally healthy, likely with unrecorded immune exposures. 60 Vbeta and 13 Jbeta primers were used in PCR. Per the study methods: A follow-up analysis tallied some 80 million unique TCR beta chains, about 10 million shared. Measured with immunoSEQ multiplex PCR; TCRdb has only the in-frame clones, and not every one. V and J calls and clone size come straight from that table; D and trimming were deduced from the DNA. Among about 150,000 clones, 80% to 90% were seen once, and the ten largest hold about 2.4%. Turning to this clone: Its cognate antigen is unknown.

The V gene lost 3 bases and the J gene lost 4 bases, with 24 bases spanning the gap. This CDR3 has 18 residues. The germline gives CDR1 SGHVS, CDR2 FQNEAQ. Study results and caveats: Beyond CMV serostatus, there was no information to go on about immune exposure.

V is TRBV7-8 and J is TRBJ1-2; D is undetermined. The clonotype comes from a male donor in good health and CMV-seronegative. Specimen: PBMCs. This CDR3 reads CASSFGQFATGSLYGYTF. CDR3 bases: TGTGCCAGCAGCTTTGGGCAGTTCGCCACCGGCTCACTCTATGGCTACACCTTC.